This TCR beta chain is drawn from a study of control samples from healthy donors and cancer patients. TCRdb's copy holds only in-frame clones and misses some; the assay was immunoSEQ multiplex PCR. The table includes about 150,000 clones, around 96% detected once. This CDR3 has 11 residues. The germline V gene encodes CDR1 LNHDA and CDR2 SQIVND (reference sequence). V was clipped by 7 bases and J by 7 bases, with 8 bases between them. This clonotype was sampled from a man aged 40-49 years in good health. Input material: blood. The chain recombines TRBV19 with TRBJ1-3; D unclear. CDR3 sequence (DNA): TGTGCCAGTATGGGCGGGAACACCATATATTTT. Protein: CASMGGNTIYF.